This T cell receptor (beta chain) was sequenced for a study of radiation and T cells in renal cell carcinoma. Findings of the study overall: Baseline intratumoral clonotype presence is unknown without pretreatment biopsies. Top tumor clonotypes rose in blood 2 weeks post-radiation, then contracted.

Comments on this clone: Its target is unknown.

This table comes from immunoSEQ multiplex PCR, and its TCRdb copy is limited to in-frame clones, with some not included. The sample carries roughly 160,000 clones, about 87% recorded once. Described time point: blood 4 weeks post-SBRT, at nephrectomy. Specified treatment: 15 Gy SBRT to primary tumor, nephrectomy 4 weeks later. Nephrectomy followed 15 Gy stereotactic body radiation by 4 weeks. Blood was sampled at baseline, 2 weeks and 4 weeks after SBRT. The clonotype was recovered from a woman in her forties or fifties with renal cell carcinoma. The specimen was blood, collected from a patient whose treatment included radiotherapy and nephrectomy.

As DNA, the CDR3 is TGTGCCAGCAGCTTGAACAGGGGAGGCACTGAAGCTTTCTTT. Its protein is CASSLNRGGTEAFF. The gene calls are TRBV5-4 and TRBJ1-1; 7 bases are shared with TRBD1. The CDR3 runs to 14 residues. The V gene's germline CDR1 is SGHNT and CDR2 YYREEE (reference sequence). The trim removed 1 base at V and 4 bases at J, leaving 4 bases unmatched.